Listed here are 7 T cell receptor beta chains from one sample, sequenced in a study of technical replicates of blood from a few donors. This table comes from immunoSEQ multiplex PCR, and its TCRdb copy is limited to in-frame clones, with some not included. The sample contains about 57,000 clones, around 84% of which appear only once. Input material: PBMCs. Receptor source: a human donor in good health. Some clones in this sample may be carry-over from other donors' samples.

This rearrangement joins TRBV7-9 to TRBJ2-7; 14 bases are shared with TRBD2. V shed 7 bases and J 3 bases; nucleotides not matched to a gene: 8. CDR1 is SEHNR, CDR2 FQNEAQ, per germline (reference sequence). The CDR3 extends over 16 amino acids. In DNA form, the CDR3 reads TGTGCCAGCACCCTAGGACTAGCGGGAGGACGCTACGAGCAGTACTTC. Its translation: CASTLGLAGGRYEQYF. The full variable domain, its missing parts supplied by reference TRBV7-9 and TRBJ2-7, is DTGVSQNPRHKITKRGQNVTFRCDPISEHNRLYWYRQTLGQGPEFLTYFQNEAQLEKSRLLSDRFSAERPKGSFSTLEIQRTEQGDSAMYLCASTLGLAGGRYEQYFGPGTRLTVT.

This clone was recorded once. This chain connects TRBV7-2 to TRBJ2-1; D remains unclear. V was cut by 1 base and J by 3 bases, with 10 bases left in between. CDR3 length: 15 amino acids. CDR1 is SGHTA, CDR2 FQGNSA, per germline. The CDR3 DNA reads as TGTGCCAGCAGCTTAGGGGCCGTCTACTACAATGAGCAGTTCTTC. This sequence encodes CASSLGAVYYNEQFF.

The sample holds a few counts of this clone. This CDR3 is CASSSSTGAYAEQYF. Written as DNA, the CDR3 is TGCGCCAGCAGCAGTTCGACAGGGGCATACGCCGAGCAGTACTTC. V is TRBV5-1 and J is TRBJ2-7, with 8 bases lining up with TRBD1. Germline-derived CDR1 and CDR2 are SGHRS and YFSETQ. The junction had 12 bases not matched to a gene; V was cut back by 4 bases and J by 6 bases. This CDR3 contains 15 residues.

The J gene is TRBJ2-3, the V gene TRBV4-3; 9 bases agree with TRBD1. The J segment lost 4 bases and the V segment lost 1 base, leaving 3 bases of the junction unmatched. In germline, CDR1 is LGHNA, CDR2 YSLEER. The CDR3 has 15 residues. In DNA form, the CDR3 reads TGCGCCAGCAGCCAAGGAACAGGGGGCCCAGATACGCAGTATTTT. It encodes CASSQGTGGPDTQYF.

V and J are TRBV5-1 and TRBJ2-1; TRBD2 agrees at 7 bases. The CDR3 has 15 residues. The J segment lost 5 bases and the V segment lost 0 bases, leaving 5 bases of the junction unmatched. Germline values: CDR1 SGHRS, CDR2 YFSETQ. The CDR3 is CASSLGASGNNEQFF. CDR3 DNA sequence: TGCGCCAGCAGCTTGGGGGCTAGCGGAAACAATGAGCAGTTCTTC.

The J gene is TRBJ2-7, the V gene TRBV6-5; 8 bases fit TRBD1. This CDR3 is built from 13 residues. The J segment lost 4 bases and the V segment lost 7 bases, leaving 6 bases of the junction unmatched. Germline-derived CDR1 and CDR2 are MNHEY and SVGAGI. The CDR3 DNA reads as TGTGCCAGCAAAAGGACAGGGAGGTACGAGCAGTACTTC. This sequence encodes CASKRTGRYEQYF.

The rearrangement joins TRBV7-3 to TRBJ2-2; 7 bases align to TRBD2. CDR1 SGHTA and CDR2 FQGTGA come from the germline V gene. V lost 5 bases, J lost 0 bases, and 9 bases stayed unmatched. This CDR3 has 17 residues. The CDR3 DNA sequence: TGTGCCAGCAGCCCCGTCTCTAGCGGTTCGAACACCGGGGAGCTGTTTTTT. It translates to CASSPVSSGSNTGELFF.